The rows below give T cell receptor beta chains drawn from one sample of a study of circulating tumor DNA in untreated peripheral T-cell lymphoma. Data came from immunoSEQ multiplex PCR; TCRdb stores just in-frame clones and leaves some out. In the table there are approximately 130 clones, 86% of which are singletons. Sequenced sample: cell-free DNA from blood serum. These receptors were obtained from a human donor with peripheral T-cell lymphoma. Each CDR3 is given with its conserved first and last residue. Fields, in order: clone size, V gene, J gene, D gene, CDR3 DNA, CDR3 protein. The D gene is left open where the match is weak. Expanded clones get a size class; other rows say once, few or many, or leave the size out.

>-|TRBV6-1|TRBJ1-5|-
TGTGCCAGCAGTGAATTTTATCAGCCCCAGCATTTT
CASSEFYQPQHF
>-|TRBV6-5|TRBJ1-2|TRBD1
TGTGCCAGTACAGGGGGCTGGGGCTACACCTTC
CASTGGWGYTF
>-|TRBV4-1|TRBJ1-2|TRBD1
TGCGCCAGCAGCCAAGGGACAGGGGATAAGGGCTACACCTTC
CASSQGTGDKGYTF
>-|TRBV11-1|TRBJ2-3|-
TGTGCCGGCGACAAAGGGGAGAGCACAGATACGCAGTATTTT
CAGDKGESTDTQYF
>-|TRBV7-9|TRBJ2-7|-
TGTGCCAGCAGCCCCAACTACGAGCAGTACTTC
CASSPNYEQYF
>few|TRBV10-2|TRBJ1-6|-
TGCGCCAGCTCGACCAAATACGGACGCTCCTATAATTCACCCCTCCACTTT
CASSTKYGRSYNSPLHF
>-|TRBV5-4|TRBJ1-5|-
TGTGCCAGCAGCTTGGCCGGAGATCAGCCCCAGCATTTT
CASSLAGDQPQHF
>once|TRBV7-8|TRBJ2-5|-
TGTGCCAGCAGCTTAGTAAAAGTTCTCGGGGAGACCCAGTACTTC
CASSLVKVLGETQYF
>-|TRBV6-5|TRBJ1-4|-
TGTGCCAGCAGTGACGACATAAATAATGAAAAACTGTTTTTT
CASSDDINNEKLFF
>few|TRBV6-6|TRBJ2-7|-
TGTGCCAGCAGTGTAACCGGGACAATGAGCGAGCAGTACTTC
CASSVTGTMSEQYF
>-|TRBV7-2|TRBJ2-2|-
TGTGCCAGCAGCTTAAGACTCGGGGAGCTGTTTTTT
CASSLRLGELFF
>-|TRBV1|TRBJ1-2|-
TGCACCAGCAGTCCCTCAGTTTGTGCGAAGACCTATGGCTACACCTTC
CTSSPSVCAKTYGYTF
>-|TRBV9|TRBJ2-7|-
TGTGCCAGCTCTCTACAGGGCTCCGAGCAGTACTTC
CASSLQGSEQYF
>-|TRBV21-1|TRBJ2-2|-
TGTGCCAGCAGACCGGCGGTAGCTCACAGGCTTGACCGGGGAGCTGTTTTT
CASRPAVAHRLDRGAVF
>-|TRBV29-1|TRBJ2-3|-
TGCAGCGTTGTAGGCCAGGAGGGGACAGATACGCAGTATTTT
CSVVGQEGTDTQYF
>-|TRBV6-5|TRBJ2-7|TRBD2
TGTGCCAGCAGTTACGGCACTAGCGGGAGCTCCTACGAGCAGTACTTC
CASSYGTSGSSYEQYF
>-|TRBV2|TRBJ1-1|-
TGTGCCACCCACGGACAGCCGAACACTGAAGCTTTCTTT
CATHGQPNTEAFF
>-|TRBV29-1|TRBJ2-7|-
TGCAGCGTTCGCGCCCCGGGAGTAGTTACCTACGAGCAGTACTTC
CSVRAPGVVTYEQYF